The clone carrying this T cell receptor (beta chain) has at least ten counts. From RNA transcripts, TCR beta CDR3 regions were amplified. HTBI primers were employed in a first-round RT-PCR of the TCR CDR3. Each CDR3 protein is one row after TCRdb ran MiXCR on the multiplex PCR reads. The sample lists around 500,000 distinct CDR3 sequences, 12% to 15% occurring once. The data are from a study of T cells in Graves' hyperthyroidism and ophthalmopathy. Study-level information: The authors collected peripheral blood at initial diagnosis, before any treatment.

The CDR3 loop spans 15 amino acids. J was trimmed by 5 bases and V by 1 base; bases with no gene match: 7. Germline V lookup: CDR1 SGHTA, CDR2 FQGNSA. Among the patients, aged 18 to 65, hyperthyroidism was newly diagnosed and had lasted under 2 months. The sequenced sample consisted of blood. V usage is TRBV7-2 and J usage is TRBJ2-5; TRBD2 matches 7 bases. This TCR derives from a woman in her thirties or forties with Graves' hyperthyroidism. The CDR3 loop is CASSLVVLAMETQYF. The CDR3 DNA sequence: TGTGCCAGCAGCTTAGTGGTACTAGCGATGGAGACCCAGTACTTC.